The rows below give T cell receptor beta chains drawn from one sample of a study of T cell responses to AZD1222 COVID-19 vaccine. Some clones are missing from TCRdb's copy, which holds only in-frame ones; the method was immunoSEQ multiplex PCR. The table has 100,000 to 150,000 clones, approximately 94% seen once. The sequencing here drew on peripheral blood, taken on day 0 of AZD1222 vaccination. The receptor set was obtained from an adult in good health. Each CDR3 is given without its conserved first and last residue. Fields, in order: V gene, J gene, CDR3 protein.

TRBV10-3	TRBJ1-5	AISELGDSNQPQH
TRBV28	TRBJ1-5	ASSFNQPQH
TRBV28	TRBJ1-1	ASSLPQGLTEAF
TRBV21-1	TRBJ2-3	ASSKGTGLGTDTQY
TRBV30	TRBJ2-7	AWSEGRYEQY
TRBV6-1	TRBJ1-1	ASSEYLPDTEAF
TRBV6-5	TRBJ2-5	ASPGWAQEAQY
TRBV5-1	TRBJ2-3	ASSSIPGLELGTQY
TRBV2	TRBJ1-3	ASRILAASGNTIY
TRBV28	TRBJ1-2	ASRTGQGNYGYT
TRBV5-4	TRBJ2-2	ASSLVGRATGELF
TRBV6-5	TRBJ2-6	ASSYSGGAGANVLT
TRBV27	TRBJ1-2	ASSGQGNYGYT
TRBV5-1	TRBJ1-1	ASSLLGGMDTEAF
TRBV28	TRBJ1-5	ASSSLGTGFNQPQH
TRBV7-6	TRBJ2-3	ASSLRQGLSSTDTQY
TRBV7-9	TRBJ1-6	ASSPRQGMNSPLH
TRBV28	TRBJ2-2	ASSGLPFTGELF
TRBV11-3	TRBJ2-1	ASSLAGGPSSYNEQF
TRBV24-1	TRBJ1-2	ATSDPTENYGYT